This is a list of T cell receptor beta chains from one sample in a study of shared clonotypes between healthy human individuals. Using immunoSEQ multiplex PCR, the repertoire was profiled, and TCRdb retains in-frame clones only, with some absent. This sample has about 2.2 million clones; roughly 91% occur once, and the top ten carry under 2%. The sample consisted of naive CD8+ T cells from PBMCs. Source of these receptors: a young man in good health. Some clones in this sample may be carry-over from other donors' samples. The CDR3 runs from the conserved cysteine through the conserved F or W. D genes are given only for firm matches. Only part of the rows carry a size: once, few, many, or a class if the clone is expanded.

CDR3 protein	CDR3 DNA	D gene	V gene	clone size	J gene
CASSLAWQGASDTQYF	TGCGCCAGCAGCTTGGCCTGGCAGGGGGCGTCAGATACGCAGTATTTT	TRBD1	TRBV5-1	.	TRBJ2-3
CSVQGSYEQYF	TGCAGCGTCCAGGGATCCTACGAGCAGTACTTC	.	TRBV29-1	.	TRBJ2-7
CASSGTGPGELFF	TGTGCCAGCAGCGGGACAGGTCCCGGGGAGCTGTTTTTT	TRBD1	TRBV7-8	once	TRBJ2-2
CASGQGTEAFF	TGCGCCAGCGGTCAAGGGACTGAAGCTTTCTTT	.	TRBV5-1	.	TRBJ1-1
CASSALTGFTGELFF	TGTGCCAGCAGTGCCCTGACAGGCTTCACCGGGGAGCTGTTTTTT	.	TRBV28	.	TRBJ2-2
CASSLETESNQPQHF	TGTGCCAGCAGCTTGGAGACAGAGAGCAATCAGCCCCAGCATTTT	.	TRBV7-9	.	TRBJ1-5
CASTPGTGDQPQHF	TGTGCCAGCACCCCCGGGACAGGGGATCAGCCCCAGCATTTT	TRBD1	TRBV6-5	.	TRBJ1-5
CASSFREGGQTYEQYF	TGTGCCAGCAGCTTTCGAGAAGGAGGCCAGACCTACGAGCAGTACTTC	.	TRBV5-6	.	TRBJ2-7
CASIPAGVNTGELFF	TGTGCCAGCATCCCAGCGGGGGTGAACACCGGGGAGCTGTTTTTT	TRBD2	TRBV28	.	TRBJ2-2
CASSLGTVNTEAFF	TGTGCCAGCAGTTTGGGGACAGTTAACACTGAAGCTTTCTTT	TRBD1	TRBV28	.	TRBJ1-1
CASSLGASSYEQYF	TGTGCCAGCAGTTTAGGGGCTAGCTCCTACGAGCAGTACTTC	.	TRBV27	.	TRBJ2-7
CASSLHNEQFF	TGTGCCAGCAGCCTCCACAATGAGCAGTTCTTC	.	TRBV13	.	TRBJ2-1
CASSFGTSGTTDTQYF	TGTGCCAGCAGCTTTGGGACTAGCGGGACCACAGATACGCAGTATTTT	TRBD2	TRBV13	.	TRBJ2-3
CASSGGNRYEQYF	TGTGCCAGCAGCGGGGGGAACAGATACGAGCAGTACTTC	.	TRBV13	.	TRBJ2-7
CASSQEVFSEQYF	TGTGCCAGCAGCCAAGAAGTTTTTTCGGAGCAGTACTTC	.	TRBV14	.	TRBJ2-7
CASSQAPRTGGFNEQYF	TGCGCCAGCAGCCAAGCTCCCCGGACAGGGGGGTTTAACGAGCAGTACTTC	TRBD1	TRBV4-3	.	TRBJ2-7
CARSPGLAASYEQYF	TGTGCCAGAAGCCCGGGACTAGCGGCGTCCTACGAGCAGTACTTC	TRBD2	TRBV5-3	.	TRBJ2-7
CASSFTGTVNYGYTF	TGTGCCAGCAGTTTTACCGGGACAGTTAACTATGGCTACACCTTC	TRBD1	TRBV13	.	TRBJ1-2
CASSLLAGVGGHNEQFF	TGTGCCAGCAGCTTGCTAGCGGGAGTGGGAGGACACAATGAGCAGTTCTTC	TRBD2	TRBV7-6	.	TRBJ2-1
CASTLPGGYTEAFF	TGTGCCAGCACCCTCCCGGGCGGATACACTGAAGCTTTCTTT	.	TRBV11-2	once	TRBJ1-1
CAMGLAGLDNEQFF	TGTGCCATGGGACTAGCGGGACTCGACAATGAGCAGTTCTTC	TRBD2	TRBV7-9	.	TRBJ2-1
CASSDSWGPDTDTQYF	TGTGCCAGCAGTGACTCATGGGGGCCTGACACAGATACGCAGTATTTT	.	TRBV6-4	.	TRBJ2-3
CASSPRTGRDVYGYTF	TGTGCCAGCAGCCCCCGGACTGGTAGAGACGTCTATGGCTACACCTTC	.	TRBV7-6	.	TRBJ1-2
CASSLALLSYNEQFF	TGTGCCAGCAGTTTGGCCCTACTCTCCTACAATGAGCAGTTCTTC	.	TRBV28	.	TRBJ2-1
CASSTTSEMGNEQFF	TGTGCCAGCAGTACTACTAGCGAAATGGGGAATGAGCAGTTCTTC	TRBD2	TRBV28	once	TRBJ2-1
CASMSGSEEKLFF	TGTGCCAGCATGTCAGGGTCGGAGGAAAAACTGTTTTTT	.	TRBV6-5	once	TRBJ1-4